One T cell receptor beta chain is described in this entry. These data come from a study of blood T cell repertoires in COVID-19. Across the whole study: The United States, Italy and Spain were the sources of the acute and convalescent COVID-19 samples. From T cells, B-cell-depleted T cells, or PBMCs came the material, which was cDNA or gDNA.

J lost 1 base, V lost 6 bases, and 5 bases had no gene match. The CDR3 sequence is 15 residues long. Germline V gene data show CDR1 as SEHNR and CDR2 as FQNEAQ (reference sequence). Original data processing: Quantification of nucleated cells was approximated via reference gene primer amplification. Repertoires were generated with immunoSEQ multiplex PCR, while TCRdb's copy carries only in-frame clones and drops some. V and J calls and clone size are those listed in that table; D and trimming were worked out from the DNA. Here the sample spans 200,000 to 250,000 clones, roughly four fifths being singletons.

This TCR derives from an elderly woman with acute or convalescent COVID-19. J is TRBJ2-5 and V is TRBV7-9; 10 bases map to TRBD1. Sequencing was done on a sample of peripheral blood. CDR3 sequence reads: CASRGDRGFQETQYF. In DNA, the CDR3 is TGTGCCAGCAGAGGGGACAGGGGTTTCCAAGAGACCCAGTACTTC.